This T cell receptor (beta chain) was captured in a study of CD8 T cells in ankylosing spondylitis. Broader study findings: As for the disease-linked clones, they showed a CD8+ phenotype and occurred at relatively low frequencies in peripheral blood. Earlier studies detected some motif variants in reactive arthritis synovial fluid and blood. In ankylosing spondylitis blood, a motif of 7 to 9 highly homologous TCR beta variants appeared characteristic. Disease-linked clones reportedly showed significant enrichment in matched ankylosing spondylitis synovial fluid.

The TCR beta libraries were generated through quantitative 5'-RACE incorporating molecular barcodes. Each CDR3 protein is one row after TCRdb ran MiXCR on the 5' RACE reads. The table records more than 500,000 distinct CDR3 sequences, approximately 5% of them present only once. This clonotype was seen at least ten times. Its specificity is unknown. CDR1 and CDR2 from the germline V gene are SEHNR and FQNEAQ (reference sequence). V was pared by 1 base and J by 6 bases, with 8 bases of the junction left unmatched. The CDR3 extends over 15 amino acids. The specimen was blood, either unsorted or a sorted T cell fraction (not recorded which). The chain employs TRBV7-9 and TRBJ1-1; TRBD1 matches at 7 bases. This clonotype originated in a male donor with ankylosing spondylitis. The CDR3 region has the DNA TGTGCCAGCAGCTTAGGCCCGGACAGGAGAGCTGAAGCTTTCTTT. Translation gives CASSLGPDRRAEAFF.